The 3 T cell receptor beta chains listed next were all sequenced from one sample in a study of blood T cell repertoires in COVID-19. Only in-frame clones appear in the TCRdb table, and some are missing; sequencing was by immunoSEQ multiplex PCR. The sample includes fewer than 200,000 clones, about 85% of them seen just once. Source material: peripheral blood. The receptors were gathered from a man between 60 and 70 years old who had recovered from COVID-19.

The chain has TRBV5-1 and TRBJ1-2, with a possible D match to TRBD1 (6 bases). The CDR3 extends over 13 amino acids. The germline gives CDR1 SGHRS, CDR2 YFSETQ. V lost 4 bases and J 7 bases, leaving 14 bases between the germline ends. The CDR3 sequence: CASSQIQGSGYTF. CDR3 DNA sequence: TGCGCCAGCAGCCAAATACAGGGTTCTGGCTACACCTTC.

This chain uses TRBV6-6 with TRBJ1-2; D may be TRBD1 (6 bases). V was cut by 4 bases and J by 10 bases, with 16 bases left in between. Per the germline V gene, CDR1 is MNHNY and CDR2 is SVGAGI (reference sequence). CDR3 length: 13 residues. CDR3 sequence reads: CASSSQGEVDYTF. As DNA, the CDR3 is TGTGCCAGCAGTTCACAGGGAGAGGTGGACTACACCTTC.

This clone appeared a few times. CDR3 sequence (DNA): TGTGCCAGCTCACCACCGCAGGGTGACGGCTACACCTTC. Protein: CASSPPQGDGYTF. The V and J genes are TRBV18 and TRBJ1-2, with D possibly being TRBD1 (5 bases). CDR1 is KGHSH and CDR2 is LQKENI in the germline V gene. V dropped 0 bases and J dropped 8 bases, with 10 bases sitting between them. The CDR3 extends over 13 amino acids.